This TCR beta chain was retrieved from a study of shared clonotypes between healthy human individuals. Trimming cost V 0 bases and J 7 bases, with 7 bases left between them. The CDR3 runs 14 residues. Germline V gene lookup returns CDR1 MGHRA and CDR2 YSYEKL. In its sample, this clone was seen once. Only in-frame clones appear in the TCRdb table, and some are missing; sequencing was by immunoSEQ multiplex PCR. This table holds some 630,000 clones, around 72% found once. This chain uses TRBV4-1 with TRBJ1-6; D is unresolved. The receptor's source is a young woman in good health. Sequenced input: memory CD4+ T cells sorted from blood. Sample subset: CD45RA-negative fraction. CDR3 sequence (DNA): TGCGCCAGCAGCCAAGAACTCGGGAATTCACCCCTCCACTTT. It codes for CASSQELGNSPLHF.